One and the same sample provided the 15 T cell receptor beta chains below, sequenced in a study of response to subunit inactivated influenza vaccine. TCRdb reprocessed the RT-PCR reads via MiXCR and lists one record per CDR3 protein. The sample consists of fewer than 700,000 distinct CDR3 sequences, around 13% of them appearing once. The sequencing used PBMCs from blood, collected roughly 45 days after vaccination. The receptors were sampled from a man aged 50 to 60 who received an inactivated influenza vaccine.

V usage is TRBV20-1 and J usage is TRBJ1-6; D is ambiguous. V was clipped by 5 bases and J by 7 bases, with 24 bases between them. CDR3 length: 17 amino acids. From germline, CDR1 is DFQATT and CDR2 SNEGSKA (reference sequence). CDR3 amino acids: CSAWVQGYPFRNSPLHF. In DNA form, the CDR3 reads TGCAGTGCTTGGGTCCAAGGGTATCCATTTCGGAATTCACCCCTCCACTTT.

The CDR3 loop is CASSLGSRQSDTQYF. The CDR3 DNA sequence: TGTGCCAGCAGCCTGGGTAGCCGGCAGTCAGATACGCAGTATTTT. The chain links TRBV4-2 to TRBJ2-3; D remains unclear. There are 15 residues in the CDR3. V was pared by 4 bases and J by 4 bases, with 15 bases between. Germline CDR1 LGHNA, CDR2 YNFKEQ.

The V call is TRBV28, the J call TRBJ2-7; D is unclear. The CDR3 is made up of 15 amino acids. The V end lost 5 bases, the J end lost 0 bases, and 14 bases lay between the germline ends. Germline CDR1 MDHEN, CDR2 SYDVKM. Here the CDR3 reads CASSPAHRRSYEQYF. CDR3 DNA: TGTGCCAGCAGTCCCGCCCACAGACGCTCCTACGAGCAGTACTTC. Drawing the rest from reference TRBV28 and TRBJ2-7, the complete variable domain is DVKVTQSSRYLVKRTGEKVFLECVQDMDHENMFWYRQDPGLGLRLIYFSYDVKMKEKGDIPEGYSVSREKKERFSLILESASTNQTSMYLCASSPAHRRSYEQYFGPGTRLTVT.

The chain joins TRBV3-1 to TRBJ1-4; D gene unclear. This CDR3 contains 15 residues. V lost 3 bases and J lost 8, with 16 bases in between. Germline CDR1 LGHDT, CDR2 YNNKEL (reference sequence). As DNA, the CDR3 is TGTGCCAGCAGCCACCACGGAGGGCGGCGGGAAAAACTGTTTTTT. Residues: CASSHHGGRREKLFF.

The J gene is TRBJ2-3, the V gene TRBV14; D is tentatively TRBD1 or TRBD2 (5 bases each). Germline V gene lookup returns CDR1 SGHDN and CDR2 FVKESK. The CDR3 runs 16 residues. The germline V and J ends were trimmed by 2 bases and 4 bases, with 16 bases remaining between them. CDR3 in DNA: TGTGCCAGCAGCCAATTCTTGGGGCGAGGGTCAGATACGCAGTATTTT. This translates into CASSQFLGRGSDTQYF.

This clonotype has at least ten counts. The chain links TRBV7-2 to TRBJ1-4; a weak D match, TRBD1 (5 bases). V lost 1 base to trimming and J lost 4 bases, with 7 bases between them. The length of the CDR3 is 14 residues. The germline gives CDR1 SGHTA, CDR2 FQGNSA. The CDR3 loop is CASSLDRGNEKLFF. In DNA, the CDR3 is TGTGCCAGCAGCTTAGATAGGGGTAATGAAAAACTGTTTTTT. Full variable domain (missing parts from reference TRBV7-2 and TRBJ1-4): GAGVSQSPSNKVTEKGKDVELRCDPISGHTALYWYRQSLGQGLEFLIYFQGNSAPDKSGLPSDRFSAERTGGSVSTLTIQRTQQEDSAVYLCASSLDRGNEKLFFGSGTQLSVL.

This sequence joins TRBV15 and TRBJ2-3; the D gene is possibly TRBD2 (6 bases). Per germline, CDR1 LNHNV and CDR2 YYDKDF (reference sequence). Trimming shortened V by 5 bases and J by 5 bases, and 23 bases separated the two germline ends. This CDR3 comprises 17 residues. The CDR3 DNA is TGTGCCACCAGCCTATCAACCGGGACTCCTCTGGGAGATACGCAGTATTTT. Translating gives CATSLSTGTPLGDTQYF.

The gene calls are TRBV20-1 and TRBJ2-5; D might be TRBD1 (5 bases). The CDR3 runs 13 residues. The ends were cut back, 0 bases at V and 5 bases at J, with 10 bases in the middle. Germline CDR1 and CDR2: DFQATT and SNEGSKA (reference sequence). CDR3 bases: TGCAGTGCTAGAGAAGGGGTTAGGGAGACCCAGTACTTC. It is translated as CSAREGVRETQYF.

The rearrangement joins TRBV21-1 to TRBJ1-5; the D call of TRBD1 is as the table states it, not checked on the DNA. TRBV21-1 is an annotated pseudogene. The CDR3 totals 15 residues. The CDR3 sequence: CASRLTGGCNQPQHF. CDR3 bases: TGTGCCAGCAGACTTACAGGGGGCTGCAATCAGCCCCAGCATTTT.

A few counts support this clonotype. The V gene is TRBV12-3 or TRBV12-4, the J gene TRBJ1-1, with TRBD1 as a possible D gene (5 bases). The V end was cut by 4 bases, the J end by 0 bases, with 15 bases between. The CDR3 runs 16 residues. CDR3 sequence: CASSSPPGTVNTEAFF. The CDR3 DNA follows: TGTGCCAGCAGTTCGCCCCCTGGGACGGTGAACACTGAAGCTTTCTTT.

This clonotype appeared a few times. The rearrangement joins TRBV20-1 to TRBJ2-7; D may correspond to TRBD1 or TRBD2 (5 bases each). CDR3 length: 16 residues. Germline V gives CDR1 DFQATT, CDR2 SNEGSKA (reference sequence). V shed 0 bases and J shed 2 bases, with 17 bases lying between them. CDR3 nucleotide sequence: TGCAGTGCTAGAGATACGGGACGTCCCTCTCCCTACGAGCAGTACTTC. As protein: CSARDTGRPSPYEQYF.

The V gene is TRBV5-1, the J gene TRBJ2-5; 7 bases fit TRBD1. CDR1 and CDR2 (germline): SGHRS, YFSETQ. CDR3 length: 15 residues. Germline trimming cut 5 bases from V and 2 bases from J; bases unmatched to any gene: 9. CDR3 residues: CASSSGTVTQETQYF. As DNA, the CDR3 is TGCGCCAGCAGTTCGGGGACAGTTACTCAAGAGACCCAGTACTTC.

The sample holds a few counts of this clonotype. The V call is TRBV5-1, the J call TRBJ2-1; 11 nucleotides agree with TRBD1. V was clipped by 4 bases and J by 6 bases; unmatched bases: 6. This CDR3 spans 15 amino acids. Germline V gene lookup returns CDR1 SGHRS and CDR2 YFSETQ. CDR3 DNA: TGCGCCAGCAGCCCCGGGACAGGGGGTTCCAATGAGCAGTTCTTC. It translates to CASSPGTGGSNEQFF.

In regard to this clonotype: This clone may be a read error of a much larger clone one base away. This sequence joins TRBV7-9 and TRBJ2-3; D not resolved. This CDR3 is 11 amino acids long. Trimming stripped 5 bases from V and 7 bases from J, with 7 bases between. Germline CDR1 SEHNR, CDR2 FQNEAQ (reference sequence). The DNA of the CDR3 is TGTGCCAGCAGCCCCTCGTATACGCAGTATTTT. Protein: CASSPSYTQYF.

This clonotype was seen a handful of times. The CDR3 coding sequence is TGCAGTGCTAGAGCGGTGGTCTCAGGGGGACATACCGCAGATACGCAGTATTTT. Protein sequence: CSARAVVSGGHTADTQYF. The rearrangement uses TRBV20-1 and TRBJ2-3; the match to TRBD1 covers 7 bases. CDR1 is DFQATT, CDR2 SNEGSKA, per germline (reference sequence). Trimming removed 1 base from V and 4 bases from J; junction bases left unmatched: 17. The CDR3 has 18 amino acids.